The 8 T cell receptor beta chains reported below all come from one sample, sequenced in a study of blood T cell repertoires in COVID-19. The repertoire was sequenced with immunoSEQ multiplex PCR; TCRdb's copy has only in-frame clones and lacks some. The sample includes about 400,000 clones, nearly 90% seen only once; the top ten take approximately 2%. Sequencing used PBMCs or T cells enriched from blood (not recorded which). Receptors were obtained from a woman in her late teens or twenties with acute COVID-19.

The CDR3 loop is CASSPRREQYF. The DNA for the CDR3 is TGTGCCAGCAGCCCTCGGAGGGAGCAGTACTTC. The genes are TRBV28 and TRBJ2-7, with TRBD2 as a possible D gene (5 bases). Trimming left V 6 bases short and J 7 bases short, with 10 bases between. In germline, CDR1 is MDHEN, CDR2 SYDVKM. The CDR3 consists of 11 residues.

The J gene is TRBJ1-2, the V gene TRBV27, with D possibly TRBD1 on 6 matching bases. The ends were cut back, 5 bases at V and 8 bases at J, with 15 bases in the middle. Germline CDR1 MNHEY, CDR2 SMNVEV (reference sequence). The length of the CDR3 is 13 residues. CDR3 in amino acids: CASSLNRELGYTF. The DNA for the CDR3 is TGTGCCAGCAGTCTGAACAGGGAGTTGGGCTACACCTTC.

The chain combines TRBV24-1 with TRBJ2-7, with a tentative D call TRBD2 (5 bases). V gave up 4 bases and J gave up 2 bases, with 8 bases separating them. CDR1 KGHDR and CDR2 SFDVKD come from the germline V gene. The CDR3 has 13 residues. CDR3 sequence: CATSDPGTYEQYF. Here the CDR3 DNA reads TGTGCCACCAGTGACCCGGGGACCTACGAGCAGTACTTC.

The V call is TRBV6-5, the J call TRBJ2-1; 10 bases map to TRBD1. This CDR3 spans 15 amino acids. V was pared by 4 bases and J by 4 bases, with 4 bases of the junction left unmatched. Germline CDR1 and CDR2: MNHEY and SVGAGI. The CDR3 region is CASSSGQGVYNEQFF. The CDR3 region has the DNA TGTGCCAGCAGTTCCGGACAGGGGGTTTACAATGAGCAGTTCTTC.

The CDR3 DNA sequence: TGTGCCAGCACCGGACATAGGGCGGATCAACATGAAAAACTGTTTTTT. Its translation is CASTGHRADQHEKLFF. V and J are TRBV28 and TRBJ1-4; possibly TRBD1 for D (5 bases). The CDR3 runs 16 residues. The germline V and J ends were trimmed by 7 bases and 6 bases, with 21 bases remaining between them. From germline, CDR1 is MDHEN and CDR2 SYDVKM. The whole variable domain, remainder taken from reference TRBV28 and TRBJ1-4, is DVKVTQSSRYLVKRTGEKVFLECVQDMDHENMFWYRQDPGLGLRLIYFSYDVKMKEKGDIPEGYSVSREKKERFSLILESASTNQTSMYLCASTGHRADQHEKLFFGSGTQLSVL.

The V call is TRBV5-4, the J call TRBJ2-3, with 14 bases fitting TRBD2. The CDR3 loop spans 20 amino acids. With V trimmed by 4 bases and J by 0 bases, 13 bases remained unmatched. CDR1 SGHNT and CDR2 YYREEE come from the germline V gene (reference sequence). The CDR3 bases are TGTGCCAGCAGCCCCCGGGGTGGGACTAGCGGGAGAGACAGCACAGATACGCAGTATTTT. Residues: CASSPRGGTSGRDSTDTQYF. The entire variable domain, with the rest obtained from reference TRBV5-4 and TRBJ2-3, is as follows: ETGVTQSPTHLIKTRGQQVTLRCSSQSGHNTVSWYQQALGQGPQFIFQYYREEENGRGNFPPRFSGLQFPNYSSELNVNALELDDSALYLCASSPRGGTSGRDSTDTQYFGPGTRLTVL.

V gene TRBV6-5 combines with J gene TRBJ1-4; TRBD1 aligns across 7 bases. V was pared by 2 bases and J by 7 bases, with 4 bases of the junction left unmatched. CDR3 length equals 14 residues. Germline loops: CDR1 MNHEY, CDR2 SVGAGI. The DNA for the CDR3 is TGTGCCAGCAGTTACAGGGACAGCGGTGAAAAACTGTTTTTT. Translating gives CASSYRDSGEKLFF.

This clone was seen just once. The CDR3 nucleotides are TGTGCCAGCAGTTACGGACAGGGGGCTGCTGGAAACACCATATATTTT. Encoded protein: CASSYGQGAAGNTIYF. The chain couples TRBV6-5 to TRBJ1-3, with 11 bases fitting TRBD1. Unmatched junction bases numbered 2, after V lost 2 bases and J lost 2 bases. Germline lookup yields CDR1 MNHEY and CDR2 SVGAGI. The CDR3 spans 16 residues.